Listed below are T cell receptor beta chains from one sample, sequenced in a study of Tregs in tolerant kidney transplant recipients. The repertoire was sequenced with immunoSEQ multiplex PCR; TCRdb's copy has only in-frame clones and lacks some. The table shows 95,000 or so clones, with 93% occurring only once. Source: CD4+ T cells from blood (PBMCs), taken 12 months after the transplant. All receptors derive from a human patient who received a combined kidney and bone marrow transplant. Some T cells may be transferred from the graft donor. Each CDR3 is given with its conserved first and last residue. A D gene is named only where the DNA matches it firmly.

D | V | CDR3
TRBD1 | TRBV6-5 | CASSPQGARIYEQYF
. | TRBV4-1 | CASSQDFARQSYNEQFF
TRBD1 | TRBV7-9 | CASSHFQYQGVGGDTEAFF
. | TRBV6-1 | CASTAQVNQPQHF
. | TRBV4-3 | CASSQGVLTNSPLHF
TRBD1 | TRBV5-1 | CASSLGRGLLETQYF
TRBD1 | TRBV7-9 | CASSPGQSTNEKLFF
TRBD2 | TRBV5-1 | CASSTTSGVGEQYF
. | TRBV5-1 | CASSLVASEQFF
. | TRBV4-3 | CASSQDWRGERQYF
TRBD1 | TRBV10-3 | CAIGGTTGANYGYTF
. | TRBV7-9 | CASVWGGPSTDTQYF
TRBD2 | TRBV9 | CASSVGRGGATDTQYF
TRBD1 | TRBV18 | CASYWGTGGREGYTF
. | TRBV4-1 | CASSQPTRTSYGYTF
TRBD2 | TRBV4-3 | CASSQGLAGSSYNEQFF
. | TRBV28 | CASSFGGPSSKNIQYF
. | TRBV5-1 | CASSDGQISYNSPLHF
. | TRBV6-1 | CASSPDINYGYTF
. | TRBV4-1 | CASSQVGPRGNTIYF
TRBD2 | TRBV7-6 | CASSFFSGGTYEQYF
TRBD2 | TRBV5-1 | CASSVGLAGGGRPGELFF
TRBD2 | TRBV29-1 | CSTLGGRGTDTQYF
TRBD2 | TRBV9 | CASSEGLAGGSQETQYF
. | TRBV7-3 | CASSSIGQIYNEQFF
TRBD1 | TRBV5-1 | CASSLKQGMETQYF
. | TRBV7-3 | CASGTQGPPGELFF
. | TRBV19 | CASSTRAGWGGTEAFF
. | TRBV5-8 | CASSLGAGSSGANVLTF
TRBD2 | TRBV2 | CAMTEGAGGYEQYF
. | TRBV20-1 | CSARILNEQFF
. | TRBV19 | CATSFGGGEETQYF
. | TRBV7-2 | CASSIRQSGQPQHF
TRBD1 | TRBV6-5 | CASRPDRASTDTQYF
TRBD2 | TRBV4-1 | CASSPGGRETQYF
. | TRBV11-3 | CASSSRVTLRGDTQYF
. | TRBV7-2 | CASSLVGQNYGYTF
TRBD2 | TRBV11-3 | CASSNPGLAGTASSYEQYF
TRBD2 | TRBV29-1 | CSAEITSGGGELFF
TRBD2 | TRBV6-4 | CASSDTGRASGTDTQYF